The next 5 T cell receptor beta chains were all read from a single sample in a study of T cells in Graves' hyperthyroidism and ophthalmopathy. RNA transcripts yielded amplified TCR beta CDR3 regions. The HTBI primer set drove a first-round RT-PCR of the TCR CDR3. A single record per CDR3 protein comes from TCRdb applying MiXCR to the multiplex PCR reads. The repertoire holds roughly 500,000 distinct CDR3 sequences, around a quarter seen once, with 11% in the top ten. The sample comprised blood. Source of these receptors: a woman in her twenties or thirties with Graves' ophthalmopathy.

This clonotype was observed at least ten times. The V gene is TRBV6-5, the J gene TRBJ2-7; possible D gene TRBD2, 5 bases. The V gene lost 3 bases and the J gene lost 4 bases, with 19 bases spanning the gap. The CDR3 totals 16 residues. Germline V lookup: CDR1 MNHEY, CDR2 SVGAGI. DNA of the CDR3: TGTGCCAGCAGTTATTCCTATCACGGGAAAGTTTACGAGCAGTACTTC. This gives the protein CASSYSYHGKVYEQYF.

The chain carries TRBV20-1 and TRBJ2-7; TRBD2 is a possible D gene (6 bases). Trimming took off 6 bases at V and 7 bases at J, with 10 bases between the two ends. This CDR3 is 10 amino acids long. Germline assignment: CDR1 DFQATT and CDR2 SNEGSKA (reference sequence). CDR3 sequence: CSATAGEQYF. DNA of the CDR3: TGCAGTGCCACTGCGGGGGAGCAGTACTTC.

This clonotype was detected ten times or more. The chain joins TRBV6-5 to TRBJ2-2, with D unclear. CDR3 length: 15 residues. The V end lost 0 bases, the J end lost 4 bases, and 9 bases lay between the germline ends. CDR1 and CDR2 (germline): MNHEY, SVGAGI. The CDR3 here is CASSYSDELTGELFF. CDR3 coding DNA: TGTGCCAGCAGTTACTCAGACGAACTCACCGGGGAGCTGTTTTTT.

The chain has TRBV20-1 and TRBJ1-5; the match to TRBD1 covers 7 bases. In germline, CDR1 is DFQATT, CDR2 SNEGSKA (reference sequence). This CDR3 is 14 amino acids long. V was clipped by 7 bases and J by 6 bases; unmatched bases: 12. The CDR3 nucleotides are TGCAGTGGGGACAGAGCCCATAGTGGTCAGCCCCAGCATTTT. Translation: CSGDRAHSGQPQHF.

A single count supports this clonotype. J is TRBJ1-2 and V is TRBV12-3 or TRBV12-4; possible D gene TRBD1, 6 bases. The CDR3 runs 15 residues. The germline V and J ends were trimmed by 2 bases and 4 bases, with 14 bases remaining between them. Here the CDR3 DNA reads TGTGCCAGCAGTTTACGGTCTGGGGGCGCCTATGGCTACACCTTC. Translated: CASSLRSGGAYGYTF.